This is a list of T cell receptor beta chains from one sample in a study of HIV-infected patients and healthy controls. TCRdb redid the calling of the 5' RACE reads with MiXCR, one entry per CDR3 protein. The sample holds about 12,000 distinct CDR3 sequences, 9.3% seen once. The input for sequencing was blood, taken before antiretroviral therapy. These receptors all stem from an adult with HIV infection. The donor label of this sample is uncertain. The CDR3 runs from the conserved cysteine through the conserved F or W. Fields, in order: CDR3 length, clone size, J gene, D gene, V gene, CDR3 DNA, CDR3 protein. D genes are given only for firm matches. Expanded clones are given a class, and other clones once, few, many or no size at all.

15,many,TRBJ1-4,NA,TRBV30,TGTGCCTGGAGCGGCAAAGCGGGGGGCAAGGGAAAACTGTTTTTT,CAWSGKAGGKGKLFF
12,many,TRBJ1-2,NA,TRBV7-9,TGTGCCAGCAGCTTAGAAGCCCATGGCTACACCTTC,CASSLEAHGYTF
16,many,TRBJ2-2,TRBD1,TRBV6-1,TGTGCCAGCTACCATGGGACAGGGGAGGTCCCCGGGGAGCTGTTTTTT,CASYHGTGEVPGELFF
14,medium-sized,TRBJ2-3,NA,TRBV12-3/TRBV12-4,TGTGCCAGCACCTTGGGAGCTAGCACAGATACGCAGTATTTT,CASTLGASTDTQYF
15,many,TRBJ2-1,NA,TRBV5-1,TGCGCCAGCAGCGCAGACTCGAGCTCCTACAATGAGCAGTTCTTC,CASSADSSSYNEQFF
15,few,TRBJ2-5,NA,TRBV7-2,TGTGCCAGTACCGGCCTGGCCAGGAACCAAGAGACCCAGTACTTC,CASTGLARNQETQYF
16,few,TRBJ1-5,NA,TRBV6-6,TGTGCCAGCAGTTATTTGGGGAGGATAGGCAATCAGCCCCAGCATTTT,CASSYLGRIGNQPQHF
19,NA,TRBJ2-7,NA,TRBV6-5,TGTGCCAGCAGTCCCAGGGGGGGACACGCCACTTACGATCCCTACGAGCAGTACTTC,CASSPRGGHATYDPYEQYF
13,many,TRBJ2-2,NA,TRBV2,TGTGCCAGCACCCGGTCGCACACCGGGGAGCTGTTTTTT,CASTRSHTGELFF
16,many,TRBJ1-1,TRBD1,TRBV5-5,TGTGCCAGCAGCCCCTTAGGACAGGGGGCTGTCACTGAAGCTTTCTTT,CASSPLGQGAVTEAFF
16,many,TRBJ2-2,TRBD2,TRBV9,TGTGCCAGCAGCGTCCGGGGAGCGGGGGTAACCGGGGAGCTGTTTTTT,CASSVRGAGVTGELFF
19,many,TRBJ2-7,TRBD2,TRBV19,TGTGCCAGTAGTTTACCGGGACTAGCGGGAGGCTCCCAAGTGGGGGAGCAGTACTTC,CASSLPGLAGGSQVGEQYF
17,NA,TRBJ2-4,NA,TRBV2,TGTGCCAGCAGTGAAGACGAGGGGCCTGAAGCCAAAAACATTCAGTACTTC,CASSEDEGPEAKNIQYF
13,many,TRBJ2-3,NA,TRBV13,TGTGCCAGCAGCTTGGCAGGCATTGATACGCAGTATTTT,CASSLAGIDTQYF
13,many,TRBJ2-6,NA,TRBV6-2/TRBV6-3,TGTGCCAGCAGGGTATCTGGGGCCAACGTCCTGACTTTC,CASRVSGANVLTF
13,medium-sized,TRBJ2-2,NA,TRBV9,TGTGCCAGCAGCGCATCTGAAGCCGGGGAGCTGTTTTTT,CASSASEAGELFF
12,many,TRBJ2-2,NA,TRBV6-2/TRBV6-3,TGTGCCAGCAGTTATGACACCGGGGAGCTGTTTTTT,CASSYDTGELFF
16,many,TRBJ2-3,TRBD2,TRBV5-4,TGTGCCAGCAGCCAGCCGGGACTAGCGGGGGCAGATACGCAGTATTTT,CASSQPGLAGADTQYF
13,few,TRBJ2-7,NA,TRBV2,TGTGCCAGCAGTGTTGGGGGAGTGGGAGAGCAGTACTTC,CASSVGGVGEQYF
15,many,TRBJ2-7,TRBD2,TRBV14,TGTGCCAGCAGCCAAGATCTAGCGGGAGACCACGAGCAGTACTTC,CASSQDLAGDHEQYF
15,NA,TRBJ2-2,TRBD1,TRBV7-3,TGTGCCAGCAGCTTATCACAGGGGGCGTCCGGGGAGCTGTTTTTT,CASSLSQGASGELFF
12,many,TRBJ2-1,TRBD1,TRBV24-1,TGTGCCACCAGTGATCCCGGGACAGAAATGTTCTTC,CATSDPGTEMFF
15,medium-sized,TRBJ2-2,TRBD1,TRBV18,TGTGCCAGCTCAACTTGGGACAGGAACACCGGGGAGCTGTTTTTT,CASSTWDRNTGELFF
15,many,TRBJ2-1,NA,TRBV7-9,TGTGCCAGCAGCTTAAGTGGGGGCCGAGGTAATGAGCAGTTCTTC,CASSLSGGRGNEQFF
12,medium-sized,TRBJ2-1,NA,TRBV2,TGTGCCAGCAGTGACTTACCCAATGAGCAGTTCTTC,CASSDLPNEQFF
12,medium-sized,TRBJ2-7,NA,TRBV9,TGTGCCAGCAGCGGGGGCGAAAAGGAGCAGTACTTC,CASSGGEKEQYF
11,few,TRBJ2-1,NA,TRBV15,TGTGCCACGGGCGGCTACAATGAGCAGTTCTTC,CATGGYNEQFF
14,many,TRBJ1-1,TRBD1,TRBV12-5,TGTGCTAGTGGTCCTACGGGACAGCTAGTTGAAGCTTTCTTT,CASGPTGQLVEAFF
15,few,TRBJ2-2,NA,TRBV5-4,TGTGCCAGCAGCTTGGATGACATATACACCGGGGAGCTGTTTTTT,CASSLDDIYTGELFF
17,many,TRBJ2-3,TRBD2,TRBV14,TGTGCCAGCAGCCAAGTAAGCGGGGGGCTGCCTCCAGATACGCAGTATTTT,CASSQVSGGLPPDTQYF
16,few,TRBJ2-3,NA,TRBV7-8,TGTGCCAGCAGCTTATTTGGGGGCCCTGGGACAGATACGCAGTATTTT,CASSLFGGPGTDTQYF
14,few,TRBJ1-1,NA,TRBV11-3,TGTGCCAGCAACTCTGGGCTGAGGGGCACTGAAGCTTTCTTT,CASNSGLRGTEAFF
16,many,TRBJ2-7,TRBD1,TRBV12-3/TRBV12-4,TGTGCCAGCCCGGGACAGGGGACGCTAAAAACCTACGAGCAGTACTTC,CASPGQGTLKTYEQYF
16,few,TRBJ2-1,NA,TRBV3-1,TGTGCCAGCAGCCGGTTAGCGGTGGGGGGTGCCAATGAGCAGTTCTTC,CASSRLAVGGANEQFF
18,many,TRBJ2-2,NA,TRBV4-2,TGTGCCAGCAGCCAGGACCCCCCAACAGGCAGAAATGCCGGGGAGCTGTTTTTT,CASSQDPPTGRNAGELFF
14,many,TRBJ2-2,NA,TRBV9,TGTGCCAGCAGCGTATCCGAGAACACCGGGGAGCTGTTTTTT,CASSVSENTGELFF
15,NA,TRBJ2-3,NA,TRBV4-2,TGTGCCAGCAGCCAAGGCCCCCCCGAGTCAGATACGCAGTATTTT,CASSQGPPESDTQYF
15,NA,TRBJ1-1,NA,TRBV25-1,TGTGCCAGCAGTGGGGGGACGGTAGTGGACACTGAAGCTTTCTTT,CASSGGTVVDTEAFF
16,many,TRBJ1-5,TRBD1,TRBV7-2,TGTGCCAGCAGCTTAACCGGGACAGGGGGAAGACAGCCCCAGCATTTT,CASSLTGTGGRQPQHF
14,few,TRBJ2-3,TRBD2,TRBV5-4,TGTGCCAGCAGCCCTAGCGGGGGTACCGATACGCAGTATTTT,CASSPSGGTDTQYF
17,medium-sized,TRBJ2-3,TRBD1,TRBV18,TGTGCCAGCTCACTGGGTCGCCCGGGACAGGGTACAGATACGCAGTATTTT,CASSLGRPGQGTDTQYF
13,many,TRBJ1-5,NA,TRBV29-1,TGCAGCGTTGGAGAGCAAGGTGGTCAGCCCCAGCATTTT,CSVGEQGGQPQHF
15,NA,TRBJ1-5,NA,TRBV6-2/TRBV6-3,TGTGCCAGCGGGGGTGGCAGGGGACACAATCAGCCCCAGCATTTT,CASGGGRGHNQPQHF
14,many,TRBJ1-5,NA,TRBV7-2,TGTGCCAGCAGCTTAGAGGGCCCGGGTCAGCCCCAGCATTTT,CASSLEGPGQPQHF
15,NA,TRBJ2-3,NA,TRBV24-1,TGTGCCACCAGTGACCCTAGGACTCGCACAGATACGCAGTATTTT,CATSDPRTRTDTQYF
15,many,TRBJ2-1,TRBD1,TRBV3-1,TGTGCCAGCAGCCAAGACTGGTCCCCACCAGGGGGGCAGTTCTTC,CASSQDWSPPGGQFF
14,many,TRBJ2-1,TRBD1,TRBV2,TGTGCCAGCAGCCGGGACAGAACCTACAATGAGCAGTTCTTC,CASSRDRTYNEQFF
16,NA,TRBJ1-5,NA,TRBV19,TGTGCCAGTAGTATCGTGCACAGACAAAGTTTTCAGCCCCAGCATTTT,CASSIVHRQSFQPQHF
15,NA,TRBJ2-7,TRBD2,TRBV6-5,TGTGCCAGCAGTTGGGAGGGCGCCGCCGCCTCCGAGCAGTACTTC,CASSWEGAAASEQYF
14,many,TRBJ2-1,NA,TRBV10-1,TGCGCCAGCAGTAAAGGTGGGGAGAACAATGAGCAGTTCTTC,CASSKGGENNEQFF
16,few,TRBJ1-5,TRBD1,TRBV7-2,TGTGCCAGCAGCTATATACAGGGGCCTAGCAATCAGCCCCAGCATTTT,CASSYIQGPSNQPQHF
14,medium-sized,TRBJ2-5,NA,TRBV6-5,TGTGCCAGCAGGGACGGGACATTCCAAGAGACCCAGTACTTC,CASRDGTFQETQYF
13,few,TRBJ1-4,NA,TRBV6-2/TRBV6-3,TGTGCCAGCAGTTCTCCAGGGTTTGCAAAACTGTTTTTT,CASSSPGFAKLFF
15,NA,TRBJ2-2,TRBD1,TRBV11-2,TGTGCCAGCAGCCCGAAGACAGGGGACACCGGGGAGCTGTTTTTT,CASSPKTGDTGELFF